This T cell receptor beta chain was captured in a study of regulatory T cells in long-lasting Graves disease. Background on the study: The criterion for persistent Graves' disease was over 5 years of antithyroid drugs with positive TSH receptor antibodies.

Time point: persistent/refractory GD, antithyroid drugs over 5 years with positive TRAb. Construction of the TCR library relied on RNA isolated from PBMCs. This CDR3 is 14 amino acids long. V lost 0 bases to trimming and J lost 10 bases; unmatched junction nucleotides: 8. CDR1 and CDR2 from the germline V gene are DFQATT and SNEGSKA (reference sequence). There are many counts of this clonotype. Arm-PCR of CDR3 regions and iRepertoire HTBI primers were used to build TCR beta libraries. TCRdb re-called the multiplex PCR reads with MiXCR, one entry per CDR3 protein. The table has some 300,000 distinct CDR3 sequences, 22% seen once.

The clonotype originates from a female donor with Graves disease. The sequencing here drew on peripheral blood mononuclear cells (PBMCs), taken when the disease was refractory, from a patient treated with antithyroid drugs. The chain is built from TRBV20-1 and TRBJ1-2; 10 bases are a match to TRBD1. CDR3 region: CSARDWDRGKVYTF. CDR3 in DNA: TGCAGTGCTAGAGACTGGGACAGGGGAAAGGTCTACACCTTC.